A selection of T cell receptor beta chains follows, all from one sample in a study of blood T cells in healthy people across ages. MiXCR, run by TCRdb on the 5' RACE reads, gives a single entry per CDR3 protein. The sample records more than 1.4 million distinct CDR3 sequences, 40% to 50% being singletons. Material: blood. The receptors come from a woman younger than 35 in good health. Each CDR3 is given with its conserved first and last residue.

V gene	J gene	CDR3 protein
TRBV5-1	TRBJ1-2	CASSSGQGADGYTF
TRBV13	TRBJ1-2	CASSSRQGTRKFNYGYTF
TRBV20-1	TRBJ2-3	CSAKKPGLAGTDTQYF
TRBV6-5	TRBJ2-5	CASSYVVGELETQYF
TRBV20-1	TRBJ1-1	CSASWGVTEAFF
TRBV6-2/TRBV6-3	TRBJ1-2	CASSYGTEYGYTF
TRBV29-1	TRBJ2-3	CSAGRQGSADTQYF
TRBV24-1	TRBJ2-7	CATSDRTGFREQYF
TRBV7-2	TRBJ2-1	CASSPRWREINEQFF
TRBV6-2/TRBV6-3	TRBJ2-3	CASSPQRSGIRTDTQYF
TRBV5-1	TRBJ1-2	CASSLALGRGGDGYTF
TRBV10-3	TRBJ2-3	CAISEKDRTSTDTQYF
TRBV12-3/TRBV12-4	TRBJ1-5	CASSSGREYEPQHF
TRBV7-9	TRBJ2-7	CASSLVGRGTYEQYF
TRBV6-1	TRBJ2-1	CASKGLAAAYNEQFF
TRBV20-1	TRBJ2-1	CSAKQGSEQFF
TRBV6-1	TRBJ2-3	CASSTTQGMGTDTQYF
TRBV28	TRBJ1-1	CASTQGVGTEAFF
TRBV10-3	TRBJ2-1	CAVKDRGDSYNEQFF
TRBV7-9	TRBJ2-2	CASSPGRVTNTGELFF
TRBV30	TRBJ1-1	CAWGVNTEAFF
TRBV15	TRBJ2-3	CATSSQQGIADTQYF
TRBV7-9	TRBJ1-2	CASSIRPAIYGYTF
TRBV2	TRBJ1-5	CASGGGSWGSQHF
TRBV29-1	.	CSFVTGGREQYF
TRBV7-2	TRBJ2-7	CASSLGQGRFYEQYF
TRBV5-1	TRBJ2-4	CASSPRTANIQYF
TRBV20-1	TRBJ2-1	CSAKRTGGHNEQFF
TRBV5-6	TRBJ1-1	CASSLGGGAFTEAFF
TRBV6-1	TRBJ2-2	CASSRELWGLGGTGELFF
TRBV14	TRBJ1-1	CASSPRTGPNEAFF
TRBV27	TRBJ2-1	CASSHGTLYNEQFF
TRBV6-1	TRBJ2-5	CASSEHGLAGFLTQYF
TRBV25-1	TRBJ2-3	CASSEQDVWTDTQYF
TRBV25-1	TRBJ2-5	CASSPGTSGRVGETQYF
TRBV7-2	TRBJ2-5	CARGETQYF
TRBV25-1	TRBJ2-5	CASSEYGYGGSKETQYF
TRBV6-5	TRBJ1-1	CASSYSINGNTEAFF
TRBV7-9	TRBJ2-3	CASLGQGYTDTQYF
TRBV3-1	TRBJ2-7	CASSQRLATYEQYF
TRBV3-1	TRBJ2-5	CASSHPITRGSYEQYF
TRBV27	TRBJ1-2	CASSLRGNGYTF
TRBV2	TRBJ2-5	CASKSGQETQYF
TRBV20-1	TRBJ2-7	CSAPASYEQYF
TRBV3-1	TRBJ2-4	CASTSGGKNIQYF
TRBV7-9	TRBJ2-3	CASSSGWVDTQYF
TRBV20-1	TRBJ1-5	CSARMGQPYSNQPQHF
TRBV12-3/TRBV12-4	TRBJ2-7	CASSSIVISSYEQYF
TRBV20-1	TRBJ1-1	CSAPADAEAFF
TRBV25-1	TRBJ2-1	CASSVRDRRLGNEQFF
TRBV2	TRBJ1-5	CASSATGRSNQPQHF
TRBV3-1	.	CASSQDIQGSYEQYF